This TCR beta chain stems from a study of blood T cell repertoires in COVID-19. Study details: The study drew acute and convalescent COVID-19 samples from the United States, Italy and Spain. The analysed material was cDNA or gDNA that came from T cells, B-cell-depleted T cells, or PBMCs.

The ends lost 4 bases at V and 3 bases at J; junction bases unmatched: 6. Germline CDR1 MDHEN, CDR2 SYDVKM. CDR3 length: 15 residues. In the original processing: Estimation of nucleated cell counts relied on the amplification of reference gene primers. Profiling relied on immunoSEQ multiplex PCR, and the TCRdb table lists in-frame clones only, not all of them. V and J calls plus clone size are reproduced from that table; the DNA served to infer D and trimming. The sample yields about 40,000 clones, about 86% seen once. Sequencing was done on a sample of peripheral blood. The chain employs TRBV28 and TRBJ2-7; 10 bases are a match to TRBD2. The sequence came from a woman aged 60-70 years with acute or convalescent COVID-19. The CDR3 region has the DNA TGTGCCAGCAGTTCCCCTAGCGGGGGCAGCTACGAGCAGTACTTC. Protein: CASSSPSGGSYEQYF.